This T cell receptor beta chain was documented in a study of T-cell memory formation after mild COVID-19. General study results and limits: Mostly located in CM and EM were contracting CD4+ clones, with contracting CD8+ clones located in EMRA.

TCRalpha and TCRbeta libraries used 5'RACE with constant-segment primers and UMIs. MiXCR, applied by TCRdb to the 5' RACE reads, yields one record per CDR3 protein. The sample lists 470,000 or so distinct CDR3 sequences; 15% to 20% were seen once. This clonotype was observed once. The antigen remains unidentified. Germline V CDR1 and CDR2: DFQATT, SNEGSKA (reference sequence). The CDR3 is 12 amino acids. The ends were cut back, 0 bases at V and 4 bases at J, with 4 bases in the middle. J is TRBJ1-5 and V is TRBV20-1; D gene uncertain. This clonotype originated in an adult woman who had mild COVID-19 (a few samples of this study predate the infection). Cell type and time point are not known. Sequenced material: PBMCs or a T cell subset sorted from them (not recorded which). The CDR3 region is CSARDVNQPQHF. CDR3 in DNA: TGCAGTGCTAGAGATGTAAATCAGCCCCAGCATTTT.